This TCR beta chain was captured in a study of sequential checkpoint blockade in melanoma (dated by TCRdb to between 2017 and 2020). For the study in its entirety: In a 1:1 randomization, patients received either first-line nivolumab then ipilimumab (arm A) or ipilimumab then nivolumab (arm B). Maintenance nivolumab was given following each of the two trial sequences.

Points on this clone: The antigen it binds to is not known. No base quality information exists; no much larger clone differs at one position.

The germline V gene (reference sequence) supplies CDR1 SEHNR and CDR2 FQNEAQ. V drops 7 bases and J drops 0 bases, leaving 12 bases in between. The CDR3 holds 14 amino acids from the cysteine to the phenylalanine. CDR3 DNA only is kept here, 42 bases in frame from base 1. TCRbeta CDR3 regions were immunosequenced from genomic DNA with the immunoSEQ Assay. Before high-throughput sequencing, the genomic DNA was amplified using bias-controlled multiplex PCR. As for how the authors treated the data: To quantify the absolute abundance of each unique TCRbeta CDR3 region, the sequences were collapsed and filtered. Clonality, defined as 1 minus Pielou's evenness, was calculated using only productive rearrangements. A previously published method was used to identify clones with significantly greater frequencies in on-treatment samples than in baseline samples. Drawn from immuneACCESS, this table holds only the in-frame rearrangements with V and J called that TCRdb kept. Clones are partly lost; checked studies trace under half to an unresolved V gene and leave the rest unexplained. Clone size and the V and J calls come from that table; the DNA yielded D and trimming. This sample has approximately 9,000 clones in its table, and around 73% of those were observed once. The top ten clones comprise 14% of the sample.

The sample's treatment or condition, from its label and the paper: randomized to nivolumab then ipilimumab (arm A) or the reverse (arm B). None of the patients in the trial had previously been given DNA-damaging chemotherapy. A FACS Aria II flow cytometer was used to sort live CD3+CD8+ cells that were negative for CD19 and CD56 from thawed PBMCs. Samples were obtained from patients with melanoma enrolled in CheckMate 064, a randomized, open-label phase II trial of sequential checkpoint blockade. Peripheral blood mononuclear cells were collected by leukapheresis, purified using Ficoll-Paque, and frozen in human serum containing roughly 10% DMSO. Immediately after sorting, the purity of sorted blood CD3+CD8+ cells was verified to be >95%, after which DNA was extracted. What the work shows at the level of the full study, not this receptor alone: Larger, independent patient cohorts are needed to validate the response-prediction model that combines TCR metrics and mutation burden.

The clonotype was recovered from a human donor with melanoma. Sequenced material: CD8+ T cells sorted from blood (inferred from file names), taken from a patient given nivolumab and ipilimumab in sequence. The sequence links TRBV7-9 to TRBJ2-5, with the D gene not confidently named. The CDR3 region reads CASTRPAYQETQYF. The base sequence is TGTGCCAGCACTAGGCCCGCGTACCAAGAGACCCAGTACTTC.